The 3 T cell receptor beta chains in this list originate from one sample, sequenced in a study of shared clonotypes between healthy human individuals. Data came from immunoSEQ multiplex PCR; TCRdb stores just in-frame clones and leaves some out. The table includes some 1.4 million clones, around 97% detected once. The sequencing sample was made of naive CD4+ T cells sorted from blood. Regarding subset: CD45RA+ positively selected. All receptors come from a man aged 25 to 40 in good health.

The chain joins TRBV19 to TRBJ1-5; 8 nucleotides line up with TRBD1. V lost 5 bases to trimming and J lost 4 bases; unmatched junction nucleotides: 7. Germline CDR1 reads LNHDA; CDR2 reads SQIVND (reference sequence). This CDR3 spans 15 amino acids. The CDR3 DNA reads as TGTGCCAGTAGTCCGGGACAGGTCTTTAATCAGCCCCAGCATTTT. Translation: CASSPGQVFNQPQHF.

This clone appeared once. CDR3 loop: CAWGTAYSNQPQHF. The CDR3 region has the DNA TGTGCCTGGGGGACGGCTTATAGCAATCAGCCCCAGCATTTT. J is TRBJ1-5 and V is TRBV30, with D maybe TRBD1 (5 bases). In germline, CDR1 is GTSNPN, CDR2 SVGIG (reference sequence). Deletions cut 5 bases from V and 0 bases from J, with 11 bases between. The CDR3 contains 14 residues.

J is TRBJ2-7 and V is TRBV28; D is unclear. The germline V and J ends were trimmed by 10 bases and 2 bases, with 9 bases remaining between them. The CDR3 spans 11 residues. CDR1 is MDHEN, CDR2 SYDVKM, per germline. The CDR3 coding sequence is TGTGCCACTTGGGATCCCTACGAGCAGTACTTC. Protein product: CATWDPYEQYF.